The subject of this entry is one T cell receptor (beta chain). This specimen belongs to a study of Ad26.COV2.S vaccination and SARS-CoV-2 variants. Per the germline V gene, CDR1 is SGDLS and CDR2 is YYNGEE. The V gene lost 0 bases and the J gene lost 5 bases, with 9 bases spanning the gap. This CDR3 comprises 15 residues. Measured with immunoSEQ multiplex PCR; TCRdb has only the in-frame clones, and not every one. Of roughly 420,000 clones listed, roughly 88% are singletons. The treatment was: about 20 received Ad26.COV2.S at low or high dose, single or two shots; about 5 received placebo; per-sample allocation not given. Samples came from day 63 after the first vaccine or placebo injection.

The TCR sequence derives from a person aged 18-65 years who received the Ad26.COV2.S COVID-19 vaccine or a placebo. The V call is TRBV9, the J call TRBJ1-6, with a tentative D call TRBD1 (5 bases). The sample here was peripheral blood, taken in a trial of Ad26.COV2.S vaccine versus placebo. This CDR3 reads CASSVDGTDNSPLHF. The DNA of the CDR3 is TGTGCCAGCAGCGTAGATGGGACGGATAATTCACCCCTCCACTTT.